This T cell receptor (beta chain) was captured in a study of T cells in women clearing cervical HPV infection. As to this clone: The CDR3 is cut off 3 residues early in the read; its end comes from the germline J gene.

Deletions cut 5 bases from V and 0 bases from J, with 11 bases between. CDR3 length: 14 amino acids. CDR1 ENHRY and CDR2 SYGVKD come from the germline V gene. The repertoire was sequenced with immunoSEQ multiplex PCR; TCRdb's copy has only in-frame clones and lacks some. Its clone listing holds 21,000 or so clones. V usage is TRBV10-3 and J usage is TRBJ2-7; D call uncertain. The sequenced material came from blood buffy coat. The sequence came from a woman aged 18-70 years with a cervical HPV16 infection that either progressed to CIN3+ or cleared (not recorded which). The part of the CDR3 DNA that was read is TGTGCCATCAGTACCTCCGAAGGCTCCTACGAG. Amino acids: CAISTSEGSYE. The full CDR3 is CAISTSEGSYEQYF.